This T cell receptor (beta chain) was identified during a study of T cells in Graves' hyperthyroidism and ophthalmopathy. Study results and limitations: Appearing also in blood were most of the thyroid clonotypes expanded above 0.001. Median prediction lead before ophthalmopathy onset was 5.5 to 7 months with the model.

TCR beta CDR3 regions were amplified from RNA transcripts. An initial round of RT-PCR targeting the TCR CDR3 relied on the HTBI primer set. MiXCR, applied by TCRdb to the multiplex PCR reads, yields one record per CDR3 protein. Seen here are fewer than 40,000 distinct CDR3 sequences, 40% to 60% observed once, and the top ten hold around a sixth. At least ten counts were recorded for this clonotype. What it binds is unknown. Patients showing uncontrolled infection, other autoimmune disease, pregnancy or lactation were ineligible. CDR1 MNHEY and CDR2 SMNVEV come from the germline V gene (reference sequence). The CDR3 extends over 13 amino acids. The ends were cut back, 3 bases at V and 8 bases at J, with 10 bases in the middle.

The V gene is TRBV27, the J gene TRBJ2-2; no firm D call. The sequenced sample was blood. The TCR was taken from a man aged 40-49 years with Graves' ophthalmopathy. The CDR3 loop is CASSLDGLGELFF. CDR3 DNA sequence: TGTGCCAGCAGTTTGGACGGCCTGGGGGAGCTGTTTTTT.